What follows are 27 T cell receptor beta chains derived from one specimen sequenced in a study of T-cell memory formation after mild COVID-19. TCRdb fed the 5' RACE reads into MiXCR, producing one record per CDR3 protein. The sample lists 500,000 to 650,000 distinct CDR3 sequences, approximately 21% occurring once. The source material was PBMCs or a T cell subset sorted from them (not recorded which). These receptors were taken from an adult woman who had mild COVID-19 (a few samples of this study predate the infection). Cell type and time point are not known.

This clonotype has a count of ten or more. For the CDR3, the DNA is TGTGCCAGCAGAGGAAAACAGGGGGCTCTTTCGTCCTACAATGAGCAGTTCTTC. Translating it yields CASRGKQGALSSYNEQFF. The V gene is TRBV7-9, the J gene TRBJ2-1, with TRBD1 matching over 9 bases. CDR1 and CDR2 from the germline V gene are SEHNR and FQNEAQ (reference sequence). This CDR3 comprises 18 residues. Germline trimming cut 6 bases from V and 1 base from J; bases unmatched to any gene: 13.

This clonotype came up a few times. The chain carries TRBV29-1 and TRBJ2-5; TRBD2 aligns across 7 bases. Unmatched junction bases numbered 12, after V lost 4 bases and J lost 4 bases. Germline-derived CDR1 and CDR2 are SQVTM and ANQGSEA. The CDR3 is 15 amino acids. The CDR3 loop is CSVGAGSGPGETQYF. The CDR3 nucleotides read TGCAGCGTTGGAGCAGGTAGCGGGCCTGGAGAGACCCAGTACTTC.

This clonotype appeared a few times. J is TRBJ2-1 and V is TRBV28, with 9 bases matching TRBD2. CDR1 and CDR2 (germline): MDHEN, SYDVKM. CDR3 length: 18 residues. After removal of 6 bases from V and 8 bases from J, the junction contained 20 bases not matched to a gene. The DNA of the CDR3 is TGTGCCAGCAGCCTATCCTTAGCGGGGGAGCTTAATAGCGATGAGCAGTTCTTC. Its translation: CASSLSLAGELNSDEQFF.

The chain uses TRBV5-1 and TRBJ2-1, with TRBD2 matching 13 bases. With V trimmed by 4 bases and J by 8 bases, 3 bases remained unmatched. The CDR3 is 14 amino acids. The germline V gene encodes CDR1 SGHRS and CDR2 YFSETQ. Here the CDR3 reads CASSLTSGGYEQFF. CDR3 nucleotides: TGCGCCAGCAGCCTGACTAGCGGGGGGTATGAGCAGTTCTTC.

The chain couples TRBV11-3 to TRBJ2-1, with a tentative D call TRBD2 (5 bases). The CDR3 extends over 16 amino acids. Germline lookup yields CDR1 SGHNT and CDR2 YENEEA. V shed 5 bases and J shed 1 base, with 15 bases lying between them. The CDR3 loop reads CASSPSDGKSYNEQFF. CDR3 in DNA: TGTGCCAGCAGCCCCAGCGACGGGAAATCCTACAATGAGCAGTTCTTC.

The chain uses TRBV5-1 and TRBJ1-1; the D is unclear. This CDR3 region has 15 residues. Trimming shortened V by 1 base and J by 0 bases, and 10 bases separated the two germline ends. Germline CDR1 is SGHRS and CDR2 is YFSETQ. Written as DNA, the CDR3 is TGCGCCAGCAGCTTGTTTACGGGGATGAACACTGAAGCTTTCTTT. This encodes CASSLFTGMNTEAFF.

V gene TRBV29-1 combines with J gene TRBJ2-7; 12 nucleotides align to TRBD1. V trimming: 3 bases; J trimming: 5 bases; junction bases outside the gene matches: 8. The CDR3 is 15 amino acids. Germline CDR1 SQVTM, CDR2 ANQGSEA. The CDR3: CSVEGTGGAVDEQYF. The CDR3 nucleotides read TGCAGCGTTGAGGGGACAGGGGGCGCGGTGGACGAGCAGTACTTC.

This clonotype was detected ten times or more. The genes are TRBV12-3 or TRBV12-4 and TRBJ2-7, with 8 bases matching TRBD2. Trimming took 3 bases from V and 6 from J; bases not matched to a gene: 4. This CDR3 has 13 residues. CDR3: CASSFSAGVEQYF. The CDR3 bases are TGTGCCAGCAGTTTCTCAGCGGGAGTCGAGCAGTACTTC.

This clonotype was recorded many times. J is TRBJ1-1 and V is TRBV18, with D perhaps TRBD1 (6 bases). The CDR3 contains 14 residues. The V gene's germline CDR1 is KGHSH and CDR2 LQKENI. The V gene lost 8 bases and the J gene lost 1 base, with 14 bases spanning the gap. The CDR3 sequence: CASSPQGSNTEAFF. In nucleotides, the CDR3 is TGTGCCAGCAGTCCGCAGGGGTCGAACACTGAAGCTTTCTTT.

This clonotype was detected a few times. The CDR3 DNA reads TGTGCCAGCTCACCAACCCGGGGGGAATCCTACAATGAGCAGTTCTTC. It yields the protein CASSPTRGESYNEQFF. The rearrangement uses TRBV18 and TRBJ2-1; 7 bases are shared with TRBD2. The CDR3 runs 16 residues. J gave up 1 base and V 2 bases, and 5 bases lay outside the gene matches. Per the germline V gene, CDR1 is KGHSH and CDR2 is LQKENI.

The chain joins TRBV4-3 to TRBJ2-1, with 12 bases matching TRBD2. The CDR3 is 18 residues long. J was trimmed by 2 bases and V by 6 bases; bases with no gene match: 11. Germline loops: CDR1 LGHNA, CDR2 YSLEER. The CDR3 loop reads CASRMSLAGGPPYNEQFF. The CDR3 nucleotides read TGCGCCAGCAGGATGAGTCTAGCGGGAGGGCCGCCCTACAATGAGCAGTTCTTC.

This clonotype has more than one count but fewer than ten. The gene calls are TRBV19 and TRBJ2-3; 9 bases agree with TRBD2. Looked up from germline, CDR1 is LNHDA and CDR2 is SQIVND (reference sequence). The CDR3 consists of 18 residues. Trimming at V came to 2 bases and at J to 0 bases, leaving 9 bases not matched to a gene. CDR3 sequence: CASSIWGAGGRSTDTQYF. Here the CDR3 DNA reads TGTGCCAGTAGTATATGGGGTGCGGGAGGGCGAAGCACAGATACGCAGTATTTT.

This clonotype was seen a handful of times. This chain uses TRBV7-3 with TRBJ2-1; 15 bases are a match to TRBD2. CDR3 length: 17 amino acids. CDR1 is SGHTA and CDR2 is FQGTGA in the germline V gene. After removal of 2 bases from V and 10 bases from J, the junction contained 9 bases not matched to a gene. The CDR3 reads CASSLFSGLAGGREQFF. As DNA, the CDR3 is TGTGCCAGCAGCTTATTTTCGGGACTAGCGGGGGGCCGGGAGCAGTTCTTC.

The rearrangement uses TRBV12-3 or TRBV12-4 and TRBJ1-3; D is perhaps TRBD1 (6 bases). The CDR3 has 15 amino acids. Trimming cost V 6 bases and J 5 bases, with 17 bases left between them. This CDR3 is CASSAAGTTRNTIYF. In DNA form, the CDR3 reads TGTGCCAGCAGCGCCGCCGGGACAACCAGAAACACCATATATTTT.

This chain connects TRBV4-1 to TRBJ2-1; D is unclear. The CDR3 runs 16 residues. The germline gives CDR1 MGHRA, CDR2 YSYEKL. The germline V and J ends were trimmed by 3 bases and 4 bases, with 16 bases remaining between them. CDR3 in amino acids: CASSQGIGRSYNEQFF. In DNA form, the CDR3 reads TGCGCCAGCAGCCAGGGGATAGGCAGGTCTTACAATGAGCAGTTCTTC.

This clonotype was seen only a few times. A read error may account for a junction end that differs from germline. The V gene is TRBV7-9, the J gene TRBJ2-7; the D is unclear. The germline V gene encodes CDR1 SEHNR and CDR2 FQNEAQ (reference sequence). The CDR3 runs to 12 residues. CDR3 in DNA: TGTGCCAGCAGCTACCCAAGCTACGAGCATTACTTC. Amino acid sequence: CASSYPSYEHYF. Full variable domain (rest looked up from reference TRBV7-9 and TRBJ2-7): DTGVSQNPRHKITKRGQNVTFRCDPISEHNRLYWYRQTLGQGPEFLTYFQNEAQLEKSRLLSDRFSAERPKGSFSTLEIQRTEQGDSAMYLCASSYPSYEHYFGPGTRLTVT.

The chain employs TRBV28 and TRBJ2-5, with 7 bases lining up with TRBD2. CDR3 length equals 15 residues. After removal of 9 bases from V and 2 bases from J, the junction contained 12 bases not matched to a gene. Germline V gives CDR1 MDHEN, CDR2 SYDVKM. The CDR3 DNA is TGTGCCAGTCACCGGGCTAGCGGTTATCAAGAGACCCAGTACTTC. This translates into CASHRASGYQETQYF.

To note about this clonotype: An end of the junction does not agree with germline; a read error may underlie this. The chain carries TRBV24-1 and TRBJ1-5; D is undetermined. There are 13 residues in the CDR3. CDR1 is KGHDR and CDR2 is SFDVKD in the germline V gene. The CDR3 nucleotides are TGTGCCACCAGTGATATAGGAAATCAGCCACAGCATTTT. This sequence encodes CATSDIGNQPQHF.

This clonotype has a handful of counts. This chain uses TRBV7-2 with TRBJ2-1; D is possibly TRBD1 (6 bases). This CDR3 region has 13 residues. The V end was cut by 4 bases, the J end by 8 bases, with 12 bases between. The germline V gene has CDR1 SGHTA and CDR2 FQGNSA. The CDR3 nucleotides are TGTGCCAGCAGCTCATTACAGGGCCATGAGCAGTTCTTC. Its protein is CASSSLQGHEQFF.

The chain has TRBV4-2 and TRBJ1-1; D gene ambiguous. The V and J ends lost 4 bases and 6 bases respectively, with 12 bases between them. Per germline, CDR1 LGHNA and CDR2 YNFKEQ. The CDR3 spans 13 residues. The CDR3 bases are TGTGCCAGCAGCCCCCGGCCCGACGCTGAAGCTTTCTTT. Amino acid sequence: CASSPRPDAEAFF.

This clonotype was counted between two and nine times. J is TRBJ2-1 and V is TRBV7-2, with D uncertain. Germline CDR1 SGHTA, CDR2 FQGNSA. The CDR3 has 13 amino acids. Trimming shortened V by 2 bases and J by 5 bases, and 7 bases separated the two germline ends. CDR3 loop: CASSLRYNNEQFF. In DNA, the CDR3 is TGTGCCAGCAGCTTAAGATACAACAATGAGCAGTTCTTC.

This chain connects TRBV12-3 or TRBV12-4 to TRBJ2-2, with D possibly matching TRBD2 (5 bases). Between the trimmed V and J ends, which lost 6 bases and 1 base, there was a span of 12 bases. The CDR3 extends over 15 amino acids. The CDR3 spells CASSPTKMNTGELFF. The CDR3 DNA is TGTGCCAGCAGCCCGACTAAAATGAACACCGGGGAGCTGTTTTTT.

This clonotype came up a few times. The chain joins TRBV9 to TRBJ2-7; no reliable D call. The ends were cut back, 0 bases at V and 3 bases at J, with 7 bases in the middle. CDR1 SGDLS and CDR2 YYNGEE come from the germline V gene. This CDR3 is 13 amino acids long. The CDR3, as DNA: TGTGCCAGCAGCGTAGACCCCGGCTACGAGCAGTACTTC. This encodes CASSVDPGYEQYF. The whole variable domain, filled in from reference TRBV9 and TRBJ2-7, reads DSGVTQTPKHLITATGQRVTLRCSPRSGDLSVYWYQQSLDQGLQFLIQYYNGEERAKGNILERFSAQQFPDLHSELNLSSLELGDSALYFCASSVDPGYEQYFGPGTRLTVT.

The chain combines TRBV9 with TRBJ2-7; either TRBD1 or TRBD2 may fit D (5 bases each). CDR1 is SGDLS, CDR2 YYNGEE, per germline. V was pared by 0 bases and J by 1 base, with 8 bases between. The CDR3 runs 14 residues. The CDR3 nucleotides are TGTGCCAGCAGCGTAGGGGGGAATTCCTACGAGCAGTACTTC. As protein: CASSVGGNSYEQYF.

In its sample, this clonotype was seen many times. This chain links TRBV7-2 with TRBJ1-1, with TRBD1 as a possible D gene (5 bases). V was pared by 2 bases and J by 5 bases, with 9 bases between. The germline CDR1 and CDR2 sequences are SGHTA and FQGNSA. This CDR3 is built from 13 residues. The CDR3 bases are TGTGCCAGCAGCTTAACAGGACGAACTGAAGCTTTCTTT. Its protein product is CASSLTGRTEAFF. The full variable domain, with the rest looked up from reference TRBV7-2 and TRBJ1-1, is GAGVSQSPSNKVTEKGKDVELRCDPISGHTALYWYRQSLGQGLEFLIYFQGNSAPDKSGLPSDRFSAERTGGSVSTLTIQRTQQEDSAVYLCASSLTGRTEAFFGQGTRLTVV.

The chain combines TRBV19 with TRBJ1-5; no reliable D call. V shed 6 bases and J shed 0 bases, with 9 bases lying between them. Per the germline V gene, CDR1 is LNHDA and CDR2 is SQIVND (reference sequence). The CDR3 length is 14 residues. The CDR3 sequence is CASRRDYSNQPQHF. The CDR3 nucleotides read TGTGCCAGTAGACGAGATTATAGCAATCAGCCCCAGCATTTT.

This clonotype was observed a few times. The V and J genes are TRBV5-1 and TRBJ2-6, with a weak D call TRBD1 (5 bases). The CDR3 spans 16 residues. V was clipped by 1 base and J by 0 bases, with 8 bases between them. CDR1 SGHRS and CDR2 YFSETQ come from the germline V gene. In nucleotides, the CDR3 is TGCGCCAGCAGCTTGTCAGGGATCTCTGGGGCCAACGTCCTGACTTTC. Its protein is CASSLSGISGANVLTF.